This T cell receptor (beta chain) came from a study of CD8 T cells in Susac syndrome. Random hexamers were used to reverse transcribe about 0.45 to 1 ug of RNA. MiXCR was run by TCRdb on the immunoSEQ multiplex PCR reads, yielding one entry per CDR3 protein. This sample has roughly 300,000 distinct CDR3 sequences, with roughly 81% found just once. Trimming removed 6 bases from V and 5 bases from J; junction bases left unmatched: 14. The CDR3 sequence is 16 residues long. CDR1 and CDR2 (germline): MGHDK, SYGVNS. The chain joins TRBV25-1 to TRBJ2-5; 8 nucleotides line up with TRBD2. The sequenced sample was CD8+ T cells from PBMCs. The origin of this receptor is a human donor with multiple sclerosis. CDR3 sequence reads: CASSEEAGVKGETQYF. CDR3 DNA: TGTGCCAGCAGCGAGGAAGCGGGAGTGAAAGGGGAGACCCAGTACTTC.